The rows below give T cell receptor beta chains drawn from one sample of a study of blood T cell repertoires in COVID-19. Only in-frame clones appear in the TCRdb table, and some are missing; sequencing was by immunoSEQ multiplex PCR. The sample lists approximately 83,000 clones, around 90% occurring once. The sequencing sample was made of peripheral blood. The source of these receptors is a man aged 65-85 years with acute or convalescent COVID-19. Each CDR3 is given with its conserved first and last residue. A D gene is named only where the DNA matches it firmly. Size tells how often a clone was seen (once, few, many) or the class of an expanded clone, and some rows leave it out.

j_call v_call clone_size d_call cdr3_aa cdr3_nt
TRBJ2-7 TRBV6-4 . . CASIPPPRGRVGTHYEQYF TGTGCCAGCATACCTCCCCCTCGAGGGAGGGTGGGGACACACTACGAGCAGTACTTC
TRBJ2-1 TRBV14 . . CASSPREVGEQFF TGTGCCAGCAGCCCACGTGAGGTGGGTGAGCAGTTCTTC
TRBJ2-3 TRBV7-3 . TRBD2 CASSLSGGLSDTQYF TGTGCCAGCAGCTTAAGCGGGGGGTTATCAGATACGCAGTATTTT
TRBJ2-2 TRBV6-6 few . CASTPYGSNTGELFF TGTGCCAGCACCCCCTACGGGAGTAATACCGGGGAGCTGTTTTTT
TRBJ1-6 TRBV6-6 . . CASRQTDSSYNSPLHF TGTGCCAGCAGACAAACAGACAGCTCCTATAATTCACCCCTCCACTTT
TRBJ2-1 TRBV19 few TRBD2 CASSRGTSGVLGEQFF TGTGCCAGTAGCCGCGGGACTAGCGGGGTCCTGGGTGAGCAGTTCTTC
TRBJ2-7 TRBV7-2 . TRBD1 CASSLGGQGAREQYF TGTGCCAGCAGCTTAGGGGGACAGGGGGCGCGTGAGCAGTACTTC
TRBJ2-3 TRBV3-1/TRBV3-2 . TRBD2 CASSQDLWLAGGKTDTQYF TGTGCCAGCAGCCAAGATCTATGGCTAGCGGGAGGAAAAACAGATACGCAGTATTTT
TRBJ1-4 TRBV6-6 . . CASSLNEKLFF TGTGCCAGCAGTTTAAATGAAAAACTGTTTTTT
TRBJ2-6 TRBV18 once . CASSPIGSSGANVLTF TGTGCCAGCTCACCGATAGGGAGCTCTGGGGCCAACGTCCTGACTTTC
TRBJ2-7 TRBV20-1 . . CSASQAATYEQYF TGCAGTGCTAGTCAGGCTGCCACTTACGAGCAGTACTTC
TRBJ1-1 TRBV5-1 . TRBD1 CASSLTDRDHRKMNTEAFF TGCGCCAGCAGCTTGACGGACAGGGACCACCGCAAGATGAACACTGAAGCTTTCTTT
TRBJ2-5 TRBV12-3/TRBV12-4 . . CASSAGYQETQYF TGTGCCAGCAGTGCGGGATACCAAGAGACCCAGTACTTC